The 13 T cell receptor beta chains given below trace back to one sample, sequenced in a study of regulatory T cells in long-lasting Graves disease. Time point defined: persistent/refractory GD, antithyroid drugs over 5 years with positive TRAb. PBMCs were the source of the RNA used for TCR sequencing. CDR3-region Arm-PCR and iRepertoire HTBI primers produced the TCR beta libraries. TCRdb re-called the multiplex PCR reads through MiXCR, storing one row per CDR3 protein. The data contain roughly 360,000 distinct CDR3 sequences, roughly 24% of them singletons. This sample comprised peripheral blood mononuclear cells (PBMCs), obtained when the disease was refractory, from a patient treated with antithyroid drugs. These receptors all come from a woman in her thirties or forties with Graves disease.

V gene TRBV25-1 combines with J gene TRBJ2-5; TRBD1 is a possible D gene (5 bases). Germline V gives CDR1 MGHDK, CDR2 SYGVNS. V lost 5 bases and J 1 base, leaving 14 bases between the germline ends. This CDR3 is 15 amino acids long. CDR3 nucleotide sequence: TGTGCCAGCAGTTCCCCACACAGGACCCAAGAGACCCAGTACTTC. Translating gives CASSSPHRTQETQYF.

CDR3 amino acids: CASSLNWSTDTQYF. The CDR3 nucleotides are TGTGCCAGCAGTTTGAATTGGAGCACAGATACGCAGTATTTT. This chain links TRBV27 with TRBJ2-3; D not certain. Germline V gene lookup returns CDR1 MNHEY and CDR2 SMNVEV (reference sequence). The ends were cut back, 3 bases at V and 0 bases at J, with 7 bases in the middle. The CDR3 loop spans 14 amino acids.

This clonotype was detected ten times or more. The chain recombines TRBV28 with TRBJ2-1, with 7 bases fitting TRBD2. Trimming took 5 bases from V and 9 from J; bases not matched to a gene: 10. This CDR3 comprises 14 residues. Germline CDR1 and CDR2: MDHEN and SYDVKM. DNA of the CDR3: TGTGCCAGCAGTCCCGGACTAGTTCTGGTTGAGCAGTTCTTC. Residues: CASSPGLVLVEQFF.

This clonotype came up many times. The chain has TRBV28 and TRBJ2-2; 10 nucleotides line up with TRBD2. The CDR3 loop spans 17 amino acids. Germline-derived CDR1 and CDR2 are MDHEN and SYDVKM. The J segment lost 3 bases and the V segment lost 6 bases, leaving 10 bases of the junction unmatched. Here the CDR3 reads CASRPGFLAGDTGELFF. The CDR3 coding sequence is TGTGCCAGCAGACCTGGCTTTCTAGCGGGAGACACCGGGGAGCTGTTTTTT.

Details on this clonotype: A much larger clone is a single base away; this may be a read error. CDR3 nucleotide sequence: TGTGCCAGCAGCCGGACTAGCGGGAGCGCCGGGGAGGTGTTTTTT. Translation: CASSRTSGSAGEVFF. The rearrangement links TRBV11-2 to TRBJ2-2, with 13 bases fitting TRBD2. Germline V gene sequence: CDR1 SGHAT, CDR2 FQNNGV. CDR3 size: 15 residues.

The V gene is TRBV11-2, the J gene TRBJ1-2; 10 bases fit TRBD1. This CDR3 has 16 residues. V was pared by 1 base and J by 7 bases, with 9 bases of the junction left unmatched. Germline V gene sequence: CDR1 SGHAT, CDR2 FQNNGV. This CDR3 is CASSLVAGQGSSGYTF. Here the CDR3 DNA reads TGTGCCAGCAGCTTAGTGGCGGGACAGGGGTCTTCTGGCTACACCTTC.

This clonotype came up many times. The rearrangement links TRBV24-1 to TRBJ2-5, with TRBD1 matching 7 bases. J was trimmed by 2 bases and V by 4 bases; bases with no gene match: 6. The germline gives CDR1 KGHDR, CDR2 SFDVKD. This CDR3 contains 15 residues. The DNA of the CDR3 is TGTGCCACCAGTGAAGGGACAGAATTTCAAGAGACCCAGTACTTC. Translating gives CATSEGTEFQETQYF.

This clonotype was seen ten or more times. The chain couples TRBV28 to TRBJ1-6; D perhaps matches TRBD1 (6 bases). V was pared by 0 bases and J by 7 bases, with 10 bases between. Germline lookup yields CDR1 MDHEN and CDR2 SYDVKM. The CDR3 loop spans 15 amino acids. CDR3 coding DNA: TGTGCCAGCAGTTTATGGCAGGGGCTAAATTCACCCCTCCACTTT. It specifies CASSLWQGLNSPLHF.

This clonotype was counted between two and nine times. The chain has TRBV6-1 and TRBJ2-5, with 9 bases that match TRBD1. The CDR3 has 15 amino acids. The V gene end was trimmed by 6 bases and the J gene end by 4 bases; junction bases not matched to a gene: 9. Germline CDR1 is MNHNS and CDR2 is SASEGT. The DNA of the CDR3 is TGTGCCAGCAGCCGAACCGGGACAGGGCGAGAGACCCAGTACTTC. This encodes CASSRTGTGRETQYF.

The chain recombines TRBV20-1 with TRBJ2-1; tentative D call: TRBD2 (6 bases). Germline V gives CDR1 DFQATT, CDR2 SNEGSKA (reference sequence). This CDR3 spans 14 amino acids. V shed 6 bases and J shed 8 bases, with 20 bases lying between them. The CDR3 sequence is CSASTSYGGYEQFF. In DNA form, the CDR3 reads TGCAGTGCATCTACTAGCTACGGTGGGTATGAGCAGTTCTTC.

This clonotype was detected only a few times. A read error is likely, as this CDR3 ends without the conserved phenylalanine or tryptophan. This chain joins TRBV20-1 and TRBJ1-1; D unclear. Between the trimmed V and J ends, which lost 3 bases and 5 bases, there was a span of 7 bases. The CDR3 sequence is 11 residues long. Germline CDR1 and CDR2: DFQATT and SNEGSKA (reference sequence). CDR3 loop: CSASLETEAFL. CDR3 bases: TGCAGTGCTAGTCTCGAGACTGAAGCTTTCCTT.

At least ten counts were recorded for this clonotype. The V gene is TRBV28, the J gene TRBJ2-7, with 10 bases aligning to TRBD1. The CDR3 loop spans 13 amino acids. Germline-derived CDR1 and CDR2 are MDHEN and SYDVKM. Trimming took 6 bases from V and 6 from J; bases not matched to a gene: 5. CDR3 sequence: CASRDRGVGEQYF. CDR3 DNA: TGTGCCAGCAGGGACAGGGGGGTCGGCGAGCAGTACTTC.

The chain carries TRBV20-1 and TRBJ2-7; tentatively, D is TRBD1 (6 bases). Trimming left V 0 bases short and J 3 bases short, with 12 bases between. The CDR3 is 14 amino acids. Germline assignment: CDR1 DFQATT and CDR2 SNEGSKA (reference sequence). This CDR3 is CSARETWTDYEQYF. The CDR3 DNA sequence: TGCAGTGCTAGAGAGACCTGGACAGACTACGAGCAGTACTTC.